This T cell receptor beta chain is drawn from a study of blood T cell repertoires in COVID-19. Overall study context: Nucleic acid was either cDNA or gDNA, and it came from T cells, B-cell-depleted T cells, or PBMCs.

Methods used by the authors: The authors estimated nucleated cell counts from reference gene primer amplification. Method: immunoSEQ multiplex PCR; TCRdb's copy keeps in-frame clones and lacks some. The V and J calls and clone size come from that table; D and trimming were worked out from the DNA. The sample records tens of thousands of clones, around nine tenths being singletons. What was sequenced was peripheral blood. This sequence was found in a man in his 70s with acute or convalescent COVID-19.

The CDR3 reads CASSRTGKGRNTIYF. CDR3 nucleotides: TGTGCCAGCAGCCGGACAGGGAAGGGCCGAAACACCATATATTTT. J is TRBJ1-3 and V is TRBV7-9; 8 bases line up with TRBD1. The ends lost 5 bases at V and 5 bases at J; junction bases unmatched: 8. Germline V CDR1 and CDR2: SEHNR, FQNEAQ (reference sequence). CDR3 length: 15 amino acids.